The 7 T cell receptor beta chains below come from one sample, sequenced in a study of blood T cell repertoires in COVID-19 (dated by TCRdb to about 2020). Receptor amplification or capture employed the immunoSEQ multiplex PCR assay. The source is immuneACCESS, and TCRdb retained only in-frame sequences with V and J called. Part of the clones is not carried over; for the studies checked, unresolved V genes explain less than half of this, and the remainder is unexplained. The sample contains approximately 100,000 clones, roughly 87% of them found a single time. Of the sample, 3% to 3.5% falls within the top ten clones. The sequenced material came from peripheral blood. The source of these receptors is a man between 50 and 59 years old in a cohort sampled during active COVID-19.

CDR3 sequence reads: CASSLVRAEAFF. CDR3 bases: TGTGCCAGCAGTTTGGTGAGGGCTGAAGCTTTCTTT. This chain uses TRBV28 with TRBJ1-1; no clear D. Per germline, CDR1 MDHEN and CDR2 SYDVKM. V lost 3 bases and J 6 bases, leaving 8 bases between the germline ends. This CDR3 comprises 12 residues. Full variable domain (missing parts from reference TRBV28 and TRBJ1-1): DVKVTQSSRYLVKRTGEKVFLECVQDMDHENMFWYRQDPGLGLRLIYFSYDVKMKEKGDIPEGYSVSREKKERFSLILESASTNQTSMYLCASSLVRAEAFFGQGTRLTVV.

V gene TRBV12-3 or TRBV12-4 combines with J gene TRBJ2-7; D might be TRBD1 (5 bases). V gave up 10 bases and J gave up 6 bases, with 19 bases separating them. The CDR3 has 13 amino acids. For the CDR3, the DNA is TGTGCCACCCCCCGGGCAGGGTTTGGCGAGCAGTACGTC. It is translated as CATPRAGFGEQYV.

This clone was observed a few times. The J gene is TRBJ1-1, the V gene TRBV29-1; TRBD1 is a possible D gene (6 bases). CDR3 length equals 14 residues. Germline values: CDR1 SQVTM, CDR2 ANQGSEA. The germline V and J ends were trimmed by 7 bases and 4 bases, with 19 bases remaining between them. The CDR3: CSGTVGGGGTEAFF. CDR3 nucleotides: TGCAGCGGGACGGTAGGGGGGGGCGGCACTGAAGCTTTCTTT.

The rearrangement uses TRBV7-8 and TRBJ2-7, with TRBD2 matching 8 bases. The CDR3 covers 14 residues. With 1 base clipped from V and 4 bases from J, the junction kept 3 bases outside the gene matches. Per germline, CDR1 SGHVS and CDR2 FQNEAQ. The CDR3, as DNA: TGTGCCAGCAGCTTAGTCCCGGGGGGGTACGAGCAGTACTTC. Translation gives CASSLVPGGYEQYF.

This clone was seen a single time. The J gene is TRBJ1-1, the V gene TRBV3-1 (or the pseudogene TRBV3-2); no clear D. CDR1 is LGHDT and CDR2 is YNNKEL in the germline V gene (reference sequence). This CDR3 is 12 amino acids long. Trimming left V 1 base short and J 8 bases short, with 8 bases between. The CDR3 bases are TGTGCCAGCAGCCAAGTGTCACAAGAAGCTTTCTTT. Translated: CASSQVSQEAFF.

This clone came up once. The chain joins TRBV19 to TRBJ2-7, with D unclear. Between the trimmed V and J ends, which lost 5 bases and 3 bases, there was a span of 8 bases. There are 12 residues in the CDR3. The germline gives CDR1 LNHDA, CDR2 SQIVND (reference sequence). CDR3 bases: TGTGCCAGTAGTCAGAATTACTACGAGCAGTACTTC. This translates into CASSQNYYEQYF.

The V call is TRBV7-9, the J call TRBJ2-5; D unclear. In germline, CDR1 is SEHNR, CDR2 FQNEAQ (reference sequence). The CDR3 totals 16 residues. Trimming took 6 bases from V and 1 from J, leaving 18 bases between them. The CDR3 sequence: CASSPLSRGRQETQYF. The CDR3, as DNA: TGTGCCAGCAGTCCTCTCAGTCGAGGCCGCCAAGAGACCCAGTACTTC.